These T cell receptor beta chains were read from a single sample in a study of cytomegalovirus exposure and HLA in healthy donors. Method: immunoSEQ multiplex PCR; TCRdb's copy keeps in-frame clones and lacks some. Counted here are over 150,000 clones, around 77% occurring once; the ten biggest clones make up nearly 3%. Material for sequencing was PBMCs. All receptors derive from a woman younger than 45 in good health and CMV-seronegative. Both conserved end residues are part of each CDR3. Each record gives: J gene, clone size, D gene, V gene, CDR3 DNA, CDR3 protein. A D gene is named only where the DNA matches it firmly. Some rows have no size entry. The others give once, few or many, or a class for an expanded clone.

J gene: TRBJ1-4
clone size: -
D gene: TRBD1
V gene: TRBV7-9
CDR3 DNA: TGTGCCAGCAGCACCGGGACAGGGGTAGAAAAACTGTTTTTT
CDR3 protein: CASSTGTGVEKLFF

J gene: TRBJ1-2
clone size: -
D gene: -
V gene: TRBV7-9
CDR3 DNA: TGTGCCAGCAGCTTAGGTCAGAATAACTATGGCTACACCTTC
CDR3 protein: CASSLGQNNYGYTF

J gene: TRBJ1-6
clone size: -
D gene: TRBD1
V gene: TRBV5-1
CDR3 DNA: TGCGCCAGCAGCTGGGGGACAGGGGGGCGACGGGATTCACCCCTCCACTTT
CDR3 protein: CASSWGTGGRRDSPLHF

J gene: TRBJ1-1
clone size: -
D gene: -
V gene: TRBV28
CDR3 DNA: TGTGCCAGCAGTTTTGGTAGGGGCACTGAAGCTTTCTTT
CDR3 protein: CASSFGRGTEAFF

J gene: TRBJ1-1
clone size: -
D gene: TRBD1
V gene: TRBV6-6
CDR3 DNA: TGTGCCAGCAGTTACGTTCAGGGGGCGGTTGAAGCTTTCTTT
CDR3 protein: CASSYVQGAVEAFF

J gene: TRBJ2-5
clone size: -
D gene: -
V gene: TRBV5-5
CDR3 DNA: TGTGCCAGCAGCTTGACAGGAGAGACCCAGTACTTC
CDR3 protein: CASSLTGETQYF

J gene: TRBJ1-2
clone size: -
D gene: TRBD1
V gene: TRBV19
CDR3 DNA: TGTGCCAGCAAAAGCGGGGACAGGGAAGTCTCTAACTATGGCTACACCTTC
CDR3 protein: CASKSGDREVSNYGYTF

J gene: TRBJ1-1
clone size: few
D gene: TRBD1
V gene: TRBV19
CDR3 DNA: TGTGCCAGTAGTATACGGGACAGACTGAACACTGAAGCTTTCTTT
CDR3 protein: CASSIRDRLNTEAFF

J gene: TRBJ1-6
clone size: -
D gene: -
V gene: TRBV27
CDR3 DNA: TGTGCCAGCAAGGGGGGGCCTAATTCACCCCTCCACTTT
CDR3 protein: CASKGGPNSPLHF

J gene: TRBJ2-1
clone size: few
D gene: TRBD2
V gene: TRBV29-1
CDR3 DNA: TGCAGCGCCCAACCCTGGACTAGCGGGAGGGCTTACAATGAGCAGTTCTTC
CDR3 protein: CSAQPWTSGRAYNEQFF

J gene: TRBJ2-4
clone size: -
D gene: TRBD2
V gene: TRBV6-1
CDR3 DNA: TGTGCCACCCAGCGGGGGGGAGCCAAAAACATTCAGTACTTC
CDR3 protein: CATQRGGAKNIQYF

J gene: TRBJ1-2
clone size: -
D gene: -
V gene: TRBV7-2
CDR3 DNA: TGTGCCAGCAGCTCGGGACAAACGATTGGCTATGGCTACACCTTC
CDR3 protein: CASSSGQTIGYGYTF

J gene: TRBJ2-2
clone size: -
D gene: -
V gene: TRBV2
CDR3 DNA: TGTGCTTTTCGACCGGGGGTAATGGGGGACACCGGGGAGCTGTTTTTT
CDR3 protein: CAFRPGVMGDTGELFF